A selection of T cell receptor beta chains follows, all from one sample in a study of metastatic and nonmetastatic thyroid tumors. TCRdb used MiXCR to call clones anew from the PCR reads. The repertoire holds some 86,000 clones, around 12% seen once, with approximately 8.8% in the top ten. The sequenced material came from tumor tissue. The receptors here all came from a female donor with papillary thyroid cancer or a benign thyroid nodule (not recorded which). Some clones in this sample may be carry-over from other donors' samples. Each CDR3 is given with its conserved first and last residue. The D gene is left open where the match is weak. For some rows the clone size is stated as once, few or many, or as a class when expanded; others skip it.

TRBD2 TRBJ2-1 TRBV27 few TGTGCCAGCAGTTCCTTAGCGGGAGGGGACAATGAGCAGTTCTTC CASSSLAGGDNEQFF
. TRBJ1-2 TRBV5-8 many TGTGCCAGCAGCCGAAAACGGGACACTACCCGTGGCTACACCTTC CASSRKRDTTRGYTF
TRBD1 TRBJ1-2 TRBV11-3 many TGTGCCAGCAGCTCGAGGGGACAGGGGCCTAACTATGGCTACACCTTC CASSSRGQGPNYGYTF
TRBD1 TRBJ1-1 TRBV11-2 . TGTGCCAGCAGCGCCCGACAGGGGCTGAACACTGAAGCTTTCTTT CASSARQGLNTEAFF
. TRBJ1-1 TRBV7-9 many TGTGCCAGCAGCTTAGGGTCTTCAGACACTGAAGCTTTCTTT CASSLGSSDTEAFF
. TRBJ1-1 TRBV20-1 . TGCAGTGCTAGAGGCCCTGTTGGGGGGGAAGCTTTCTTT CSARGPVGGEAFF
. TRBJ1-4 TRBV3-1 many TGTGCCAGCAGCGAAGAACAGGGAAGGGGGTTAGAAAAACTGTTTTTT CASSEEQGRGLEKLFF
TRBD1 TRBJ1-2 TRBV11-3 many TGTGCCAGCAGCTTAGAGACAGGGGGAACCTATGGCTACACCTTC CASSLETGGTYGYTF
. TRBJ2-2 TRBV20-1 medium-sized TGCAGTGCTAAGGGCGGGGACACCGGGGAGCTGTTTTTT CSAKGGDTGELFF
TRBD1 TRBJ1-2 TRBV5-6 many TGTGCCAGCAGCGCGGGACAGAAAAACTATGGCTACACCTTC CASSAGQKNYGYTF
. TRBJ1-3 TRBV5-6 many TGTGCCAGCAGCGTACTCCAGGGCACGGGAAACACCATATATTTT CASSVLQGTGNTIYF
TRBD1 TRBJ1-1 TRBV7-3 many TGTGCCAGCAGCTTCCACCGGGACAGACAAATGAACACTGAAGCTTTCTTT CASSFHRDRQMNTEAFF
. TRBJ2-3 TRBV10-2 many TGCGCCAGCAGTGAGCTAGTCGGCGGGCCAGATACGCAGTATTTT CASSELVGGPDTQYF